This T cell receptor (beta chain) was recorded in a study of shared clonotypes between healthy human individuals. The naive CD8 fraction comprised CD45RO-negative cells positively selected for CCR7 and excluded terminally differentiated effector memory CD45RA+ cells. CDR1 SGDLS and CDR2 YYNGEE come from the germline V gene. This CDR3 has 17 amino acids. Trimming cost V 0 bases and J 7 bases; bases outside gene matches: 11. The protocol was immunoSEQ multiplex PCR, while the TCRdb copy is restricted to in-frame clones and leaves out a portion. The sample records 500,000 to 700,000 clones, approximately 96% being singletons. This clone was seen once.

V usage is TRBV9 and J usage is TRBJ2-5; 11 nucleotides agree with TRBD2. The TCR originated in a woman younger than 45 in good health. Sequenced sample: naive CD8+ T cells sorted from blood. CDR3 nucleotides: TGTGCCAGCAGCGTAGATTCGACTAGCGGGATGGCGGGGACCCAGTACTTC. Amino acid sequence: CASSVDSTSGMAGTQYF. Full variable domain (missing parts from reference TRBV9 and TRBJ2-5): DSGVTQTPKHLITATGQRVTLRCSPRSGDLSVYWYQQSLDQGLQFLIQYYNGEERAKGNILERFSAQQFPDLHSELNLSSLELGDSALYFCASSVDSTSGMAGTQYFGPGTRLLVL.